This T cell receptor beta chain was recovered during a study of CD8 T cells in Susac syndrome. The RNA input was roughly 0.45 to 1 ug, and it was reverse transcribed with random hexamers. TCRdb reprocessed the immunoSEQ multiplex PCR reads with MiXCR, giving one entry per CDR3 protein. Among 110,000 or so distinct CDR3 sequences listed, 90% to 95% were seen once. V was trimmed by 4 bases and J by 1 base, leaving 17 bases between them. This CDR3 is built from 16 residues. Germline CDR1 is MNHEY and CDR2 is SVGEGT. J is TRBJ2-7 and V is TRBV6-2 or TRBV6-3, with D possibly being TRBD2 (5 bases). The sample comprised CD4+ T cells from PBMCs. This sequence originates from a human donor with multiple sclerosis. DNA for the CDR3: TGTGCCAGCAGTTTCCATCTGACTACAAAATCCTACGAGCAGTACTTC. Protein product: CASSFHLTTKSYEQYF.